What follows are 3 T cell receptor beta chains derived from one specimen sequenced in a study of blood T cell repertoires in COVID-19. The protocol was immunoSEQ multiplex PCR, while the TCRdb copy is restricted to in-frame clones and leaves out a portion. The data contain around 270,000 clones, 84% of them singletons. The source material was peripheral blood. Receptors were obtained from a man in his 60s with acute or convalescent COVID-19.

The chain links TRBV12-5 to TRBJ2-1; 7 bases agree with TRBD1. Germline V gives CDR1 LGHNT, CDR2 FRNRAP. Trimming at V came to 4 bases and at J to 2 bases, leaving 8 bases not matched to a gene. The CDR3 extends over 16 amino acids. CDR3 sequence reads: CASGSYDRVTYNEQFF. CDR3 DNA sequence: TGTGCTAGTGGTTCCTACGACAGGGTCACCTACAATGAGCAGTTCTTC.

This chain joins TRBV2 and TRBJ2-6; the D gene is possibly TRBD2 (7 bases). This CDR3 contains 15 residues. Germline V lookup: CDR1 SNHLY, CDR2 FYNNEI. V lost 11 bases and J lost 4, with 18 bases in between. The CDR3 loop reads CASKGGARGANVLTF. In nucleotides, the CDR3 is TGTGCCTCCAAAGGGGGGGCGCGAGGGGCCAACGTCCTGACTTTC. Supplemented by reference TRBV2 and TRBJ2-6, the full variable domain reads EPEVTQTPSHQVTQMGQEVILRCVPISNHLYFYWYRQILGQKVEFLVSFYNNEISEKSEIFDDQFSVERPDGSNFTLKIRSTKLEDSAMYFCASKGGARGANVLTFGAGSRLTVL.

This chain connects TRBV30 to TRBJ1-4, with TRBD1 as a possible D gene (6 bases). The CDR3 extends over 13 amino acids. Germline V gene sequence: CDR1 GTSNPN, CDR2 SVGIG (reference sequence). Trimming stripped 4 bases from V and 0 bases from J, with 6 bases between. The CDR3 loop is CAWTGATNEKLFF. CDR3 DNA sequence: TGTGCCTGGACAGGGGCAACTAATGAAAAACTGTTTTTT.